Listed here is a single TCR beta chain. The sample comes from a study of blood T cell repertoires in COVID-19. Study-wide context: The origin of the acute and convalescent COVID-19 samples was the United States, Italy and Spain. Sample material is recorded as cDNA or gDNA derived from T cells, B-cell-depleted T cells, or PBMCs.

Original analysis: From reference gene primer amplification, estimates of nucleated cell counts were derived. Clones were sequenced by immunoSEQ multiplex PCR, and TCRdb holds only the in-frame ones, with some missing. D and trimming come from the DNA, and the V and J calls and clone size come from that table. The sample has roughly 330,000 clones; around 88% are singletons. Sequencing was performed on peripheral blood. The receptor was derived from a woman aged 45-65 years with acute or convalescent COVID-19.

Here the CDR3 reads CASSFVGTGWPGVGTGELFF. CDR3 sequence (DNA): TGTGCCAGCAGTTTTGTAGGGACAGGGTGGCCGGGAGTAGGTACCGGGGAGCTGTTTTTT. The chain uses TRBV28 and TRBJ2-2; TRBD1 matches at 9 bases. Germline CDR1 reads MDHEN; CDR2 reads SYDVKM. The CDR3 runs to 20 residues. V was clipped by 3 bases and J by 5 bases; unmatched bases: 19. Drawing the rest from reference TRBV28 and TRBJ2-2, the complete variable domain is DVKVTQSSRYLVKRTGEKVFLECVQDMDHENMFWYRQDPGLGLRLIYFSYDVKMKEKGDIPEGYSVSREKKERFSLILESASTNQTSMYLCASSFVGTGWPGVGTGELFFGEGSRLTVL.